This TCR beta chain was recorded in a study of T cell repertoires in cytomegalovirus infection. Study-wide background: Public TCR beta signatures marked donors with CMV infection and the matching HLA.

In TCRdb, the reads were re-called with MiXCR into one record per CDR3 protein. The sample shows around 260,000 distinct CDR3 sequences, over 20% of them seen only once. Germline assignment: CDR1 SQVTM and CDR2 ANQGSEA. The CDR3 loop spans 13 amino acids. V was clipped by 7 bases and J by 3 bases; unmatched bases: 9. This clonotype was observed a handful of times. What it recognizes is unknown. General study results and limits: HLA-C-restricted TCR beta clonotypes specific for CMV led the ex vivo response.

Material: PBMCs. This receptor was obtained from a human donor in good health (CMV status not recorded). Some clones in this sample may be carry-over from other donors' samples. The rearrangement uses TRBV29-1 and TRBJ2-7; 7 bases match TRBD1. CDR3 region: CSALTGTLYEQYF. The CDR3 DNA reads TGCAGCGCCCTGACAGGGACACTCTACGAGCAGTACTTC.